Sequencing of this T cell receptor (beta chain) was carried out in a study of radiation and T cells in renal cell carcinoma (dated by TCRdb to about 2020). For the wider study: The samples were obtained from a clinical trial, where primary renal cell carcinomas were treated with 15 Gy stereotactic body radiation therapy and then removed by nephrectomy 4 weeks afterward. In total, about 53 samples, comprising 26 tumors and approximately 27 peripheral blood samples, were subjected to TCR beta sequencing. In the 53 samples combined, some 4,100,000 unique CDR3 nucleotide sequences were found, encoding approximately 2,800,000 unique CDR3 amino acid sequences. Beyond this particular receptor, the publication reports: Changes in the blood repertoire were not tracked past 4 weeks after treatment. With a single-armed trial design, the study had no way to address how radiation dose or scheduling affects the TCR repertoire. Because pretreatment tumor biopsies were not available, the study could not determine whether clonotypes were already present within the tumor at baseline. In blood, the top tumor clonotypes increased between baseline and 2 weeks post-radiation and then shrank by 4 weeks, which suggests that tumor-resident clones expanded only transiently.

Including the terminal cysteine and phenylalanine, the CDR3 comprises 17 residues. Just the 51-base CDR3 DNA is kept, in frame starting at base 1. For this clone: The antigen this receptor binds is unknown. The record has no base qualities; no much larger clone is one base away.

Following the manufacturer's recommendations, the immunoSEQ kit was used to generate TCR beta libraries from genomic DNA. To prepare libraries, a first multiplex PCR with proprietary primers was run, followed by a second PCR that added unique barcodes, and a bead cleanup was done after each round. A positive control reaction and a negative control reaction, both provided in the kit, were run with every batch of samples. The final libraries underwent checking on an Agilent 4200 TapeStation D1000 ScreenTape, volumetric pooling, and quantification by qPCR. Sequencing was performed on an Illumina NextSeq500 using a MidOutput 150-cycle cartridge, with 156 Read1 cycles, 15 Index1 cycles, and the kit custom primers. The pooled library was loaded at 0.8 to 1 pM, and around 20% PhiX control was spiked in. Regarding the original processing steps: The vendor-processed data were analyzed in R, and a clonotype was defined as all T cells that share the same CDR3 nucleotide sequence. For clone abundance analyses, frequencies were normalized to the 10,000 most abundant clones per sample. Before analysis, public T cell clones were removed, and these numbered fewer than six per sample on average. A difference in abundance of at least 32-fold between compartments was used to define tumor-enriched and baseline blood-enriched clonotypes. A beta-binomial differential abundance model was used to identify clonotypes that expanded or contracted between blood time points. The Baroni-Urbani and Buser coefficient was used to measure tumor-blood repertoire similarity, and groups were compared with two-tailed Wilcoxon tests in R. TCRdb holds this immuneACCESS table with in-frame rearrangements only. Some clones are missing; in checked studies, unresolved V genes explain under half, and the rest has no known cause. V and J calls plus clone size are reproduced from that table; the DNA served to infer D and trimming. The sample records some 70,000 clones, roughly 80% of which are singletons. 5.8% of the sample is taken by the ten largest.

The time point label corresponds to: blood 2 weeks post-SBRT. The treatment or condition tag for this specimen amounts to: 15 Gy SBRT to primary tumor, nephrectomy 4 weeks later. To follow tumor-enriched clonotypes, serial peripheral blood was collected from radiation-treated patients at baseline and at 2 weeks and 4 weeks after SBRT. Every patient had renal cell carcinoma of clear cell pathology. Genomic DNA for TCR sequencing was prepared using the QIAamp DNA Blood Mini Kit (Qiagen). Only samples passing all quality control checks were included in the analyses. Sample: blood, taken from a patient whose treatment included radiotherapy and nephrectomy. The clonotype originates from a man in his 60s with renal cell carcinoma. The rearranged segments are TRBV21-1 and TRBJ1-1. TRBV21-1 is labeled a pseudogene. CDR3 reads: CASSDEPGPRKLNEAFF. The base sequence is TGTGCCAGCAGCGATGAACCGGGCCCTAGAAAACTTAATGAAGCTTTCTTT.